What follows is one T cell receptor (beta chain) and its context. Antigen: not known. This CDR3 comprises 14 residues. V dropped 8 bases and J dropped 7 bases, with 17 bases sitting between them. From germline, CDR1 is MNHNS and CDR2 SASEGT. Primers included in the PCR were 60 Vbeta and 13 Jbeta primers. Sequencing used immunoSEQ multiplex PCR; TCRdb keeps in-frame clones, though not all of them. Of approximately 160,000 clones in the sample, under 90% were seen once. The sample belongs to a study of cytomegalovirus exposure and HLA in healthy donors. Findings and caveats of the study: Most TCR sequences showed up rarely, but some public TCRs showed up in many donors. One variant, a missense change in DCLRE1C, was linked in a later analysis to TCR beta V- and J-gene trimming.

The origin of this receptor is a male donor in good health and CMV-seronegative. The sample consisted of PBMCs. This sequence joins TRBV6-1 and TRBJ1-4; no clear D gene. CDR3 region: CASGGGFEGEKLFF. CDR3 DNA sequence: TGTGCCAGCGGTGGCGGGTTTGAGGGTGAAAAACTGTTTTTT.